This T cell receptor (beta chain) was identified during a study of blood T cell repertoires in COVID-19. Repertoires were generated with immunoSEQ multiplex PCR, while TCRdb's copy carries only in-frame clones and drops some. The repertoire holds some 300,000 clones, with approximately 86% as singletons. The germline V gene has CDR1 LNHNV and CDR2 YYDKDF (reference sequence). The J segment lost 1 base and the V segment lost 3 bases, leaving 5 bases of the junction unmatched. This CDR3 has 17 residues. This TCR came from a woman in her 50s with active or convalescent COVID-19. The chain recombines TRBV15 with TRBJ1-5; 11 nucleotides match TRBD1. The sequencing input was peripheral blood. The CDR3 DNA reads TGTGCCACCAGCAGTGGACAGGGGGCAAGGAGCAATCAGCCCCAGCATTTT. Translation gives CATSSGQGARSNQPQHF.